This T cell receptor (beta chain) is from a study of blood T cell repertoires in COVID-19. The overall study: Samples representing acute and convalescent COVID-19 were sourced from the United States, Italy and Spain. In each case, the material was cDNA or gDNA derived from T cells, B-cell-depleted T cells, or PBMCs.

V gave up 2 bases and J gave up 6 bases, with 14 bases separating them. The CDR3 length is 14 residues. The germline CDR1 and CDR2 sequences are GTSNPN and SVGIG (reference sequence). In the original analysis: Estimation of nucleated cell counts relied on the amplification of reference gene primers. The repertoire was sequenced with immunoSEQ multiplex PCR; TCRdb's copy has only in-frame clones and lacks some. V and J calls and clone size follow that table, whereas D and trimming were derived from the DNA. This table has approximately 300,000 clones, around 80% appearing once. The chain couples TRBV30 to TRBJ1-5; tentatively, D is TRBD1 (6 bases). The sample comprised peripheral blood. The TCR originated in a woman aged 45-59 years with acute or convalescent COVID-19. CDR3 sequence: CAWSRGGAGQPQHF. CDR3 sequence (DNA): TGTGCCTGGAGTAGAGGGGGGGCTGGTCAGCCCCAGCATTTT. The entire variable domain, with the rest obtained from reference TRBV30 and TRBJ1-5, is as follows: SQTIHQWPATLVQPVGSPLSLECTVEGTSNPNLYWYRQAAGRGLQLLFYSVGIGQISSEVPQNLSASRPQDRQFILSSKKLLLSDSGFYLCAWSRGGAGQPQHFGDGTRLSIL.